Shown below are 5 T cell receptor beta chains from a single sample sequenced in a study of glioma-infiltrating T cells after dendritic cell vaccination. Time point described: after dendritic cell vaccination, including at tumor progression/relapse. The data were produced by immunoSEQ multiplex PCR, yet TCRdb's version contains in-frame clones alone and is incomplete. The table has roughly 80,000 clones, around 87% seen once. This sample comprised blood, obtained after dendritic cell vaccination. The receptors were sampled from a human donor with glioblastoma.

The CDR3 nucleotides are TGTGCCAGCTCACCCCTCGGGACTGAGACCCAGTACTTC. It encodes CASSPLGTETQYF. The chain is built from TRBV18 and TRBJ2-5; D perhaps matches TRBD2 (6 bases). The CDR3 contains 13 residues. Trimming left V 3 bases short and J 5 bases short, with 10 bases between. CDR1 and CDR2 from the germline V gene are KGHSH and LQKENI. Using reference TRBV18 and TRBJ2-5 for the parts outside the CDR3, the full variable domain is NAGVMQNPRHLVRRRGQEARLRCSPMKGHSHVYWYRQLPEEGLKFMVYLQKENIIDESGMPKERFSAEFPKEGPSILRIQQVVRGDSAAYFCASSPLGTETQYFGPGTRLLVL.

The CDR3 sequence: CASSPARTGGQPQHF. The CDR3 DNA reads TGTGCCAGCAGCCCGGCTCGGACAGGGGGTCAGCCCCAGCATTTT. The gene calls are TRBV5-5 and TRBJ1-5, with 10 bases lining up with TRBD1. Germline CDR1 SGHKS, CDR2 YYEKEE (reference sequence). V lost 4 bases and J lost 6; bases outside the gene matches: 7. The CDR3 loop spans 15 amino acids. Supplemented by reference TRBV5-5 and TRBJ1-5, the full variable domain reads DAGVTQSPTHLIKTRGQQVTLRCSPISGHKSVSWYQQVLGQGPQFIFQYYEKEERGRGNFPDRFSARQFPNYSSELNVNALLLGDSALYLCASSPARTGGQPQHFGDGTRLSIL.

V gene TRBV29-1 combines with J gene TRBJ1-2; no definite D call. The V and J ends lost 3 bases and 4 bases respectively, with 18 bases between them. The CDR3 spans 15 residues. Germline V lookup: CDR1 SQVTM, CDR2 ANQGSEA. CDR3 coding DNA: TGCAGCGTTGAGACCCCCCCGACTTATACCTATGGCTACACCTTC. The encoded protein is CSVETPPTYTYGYTF.

This chain links TRBV27 with TRBJ2-2; D perhaps matches TRBD2 (6 bases). Trimming took 7 bases from V and 9 from J, leaving 18 bases between them. Germline V lookup: CDR1 MNHEY, CDR2 SMNVEV (reference sequence). The CDR3 consists of 14 residues. CDR3 protein: CASTTRSGHRELFF. CDR3 in DNA: TGTGCCAGCACAACGAGGAGCGGGCACCGGGAGCTGTTTTTT.

The V and J genes are TRBV2 and TRBJ2-3; 13 bases fit TRBD2. The germline gives CDR1 SNHLY, CDR2 FYNNEI. V lost 6 bases to trimming and J lost 0 bases; unmatched junction nucleotides: 9. The CDR3 covers 18 residues. The CDR3 bases are TGTGCCAGCAGCCGGGGACTAGCGGGGTCGAGCAGCACAGATACGCAGTATTTT. It codes for CASSRGLAGSSSTDTQYF.